This record concerns one T cell receptor (beta chain) sequence. No cognate antigen has been identified for it. No base quality values were provided; no much bigger clone lies one nucleotide off. CDR1 and CDR2, looked up from the germline V gene, are SNHLY and FYNNEI. Reading from cysteine to phenylalanine, the CDR3 counts 14 amino acids. The sequence is cut down to CDR3 DNA, 42 bases in frame from base 1. V is cut by 5 bases and J by 1 base, and the space between the germline ends is 10 bases. The immunoSEQ Assay, a bias-controlled multiplex PCR, was used to amplify TCRbeta CDR3 regions from genomic DNA. As for the original processing: The number of nucleated cells in each sample was estimated from the amplification of reference gene primers within the assay. To quantify the absolute abundance of each unique TCRbeta CDR3 rearrangement, sequence reads were collapsed and filtered. Productive Simpson clonality was computed per sample as the square root of Simpson's diversity index over productive rearrangements. Not all clones reach the TCRdb copy of this immuneACCESS table, which keeps in-frame sequences only. Checked studies attribute under half of the gap to unresolved V genes and leave the rest unexplained. Clone size and the V and J calls come from that table; the DNA yielded D and trimming. A total of about 260,000 clones appear in this sample, around 84% of them only once. The ten largest clones add up to over 1.5% of the sample.

These data come from a study of blood T cell repertoires in COVID-19 (dated by TCRdb to 2018 to 2021). Regarding the research as a whole: The collaborator samples originated in the United States, Italy and Spain and spanned the acute and convalescent phases of COVID-19. Where available, HLA class I and class II types were taken from metadata supplied by the sample provider and were not determined by assay-based typing. Nearly every sample came with metadata listing a de-identified subject ID, COVID-19 status, age in years and sex. The samples were drawn from two sources: the first 160 participants of the ongoing ImmuneRACE study, and some 1,300 subjects contributed by 6 global collaborators. Deeply sampled blood TCRbeta repertoires from subjects exposed to, actively infected with, or recovered from COVID-19 were included in the dataset. A freely available public database, intended as a resource for researchers studying the immune response to SARS-CoV-2, is where the repertoires were released. The material from the prospective study consisted of cDNA or gDNA derived from T cells, B-cell-depleted T cells, or PBMCs. Study-wide conclusions, independent of this receptor: How much clinical and demographic metadata was included differed by source and by participant, and the metadata was provided uncurated.

Another Seattle source contributed samples from volunteer blood donors who had recovered from COVID-19. Whole blood was collected in K2EDTA tubes by collaborating institutions according to the institutions' own protocols. For TCRbeta analysis, collaborators shipped samples in one of three forms: frozen whole blood, isolated PBMCs, or DNA extracted from either of those sample types. The chain was built from TRBV2 and TRBJ2-3, and perhaps TRBD1 as D gene, on 5 matching bases. The clonotype comes from a woman aged 40 to 50 who had recovered from COVID-19. Sequenced: peripheral blood. The CDR3 reads CASSMTDRTDTQYF. The DNA reads as follows: TGTGCCAGCAGTATGACAGACCGCACAGATACGCAGTATTTT.